The rows below give T cell receptor beta chains drawn from one sample of a study of blood T cell repertoires in COVID-19. Clones were read by immunoSEQ multiplex PCR, and TCRdb kept only the in-frame ones, dropping some. Seen here are 150,000 to 160,000 clones, roughly 80% observed once, and the top ten hold around 1.7%. The specimen was peripheral blood. The receptor set was obtained from a man at least 80 years old with acute or convalescent COVID-19. Both conserved end residues are part of each CDR3. The D gene is left open where the match is weak. Clone size, where shown, is once, few, many, or a class for clones that have expanded.

J gene,V gene,D gene,clone size,CDR3 length,CDR3 protein,CDR3 DNA
TRBJ2-2,TRBV6-4,TRBD2,.,17,CASSSTSGGSNTGELFF,TGTGCCAGCAGTTCTACTAGCGGGGGGTCGAACACCGGGGAGCTGTTTTTT
TRBJ2-7,TRBV27,.,.,13,CASSGRTYYEQYF,TGTGCCAGCAGTGGCCGGACTTACTACGAGCAGTACTTC
TRBJ2-5,TRBV9,TRBD2,.,17,CASSAGLAGGNQETQYF,TGTGCCAGCAGCGCCGGACTAGCGGGGGGGAATCAAGAGACCCAGTACTTC
TRBJ2-4,TRBV24-1,.,once,13,CATQGVAKNIQYF,TGTGCCACCCAGGGTGTAGCCAAAAACATTCAGTACTTC
TRBJ1-1,TRBV6-1,.,.,11,CASSRTDEAFF,TGTGCCAGCAGCAGAACAGACGAAGCTTTCTTT
TRBJ2-5,TRBV9,.,.,16,CASSVGAGGAQETQYF,TGTGCCAGCAGCGTAGGGGCGGGTGGCGCACAAGAGACCCAGTACTTC
TRBJ2-5,TRBV11-1,TRBD1,.,14,CASSSGQGWETQYF,TGTGCCAGCAGCTCGGGACAGGGGTGGGAGACCCAGTACTTC
TRBJ1-2,TRBV6-4,.,.,15,CASSDSAGGTGGYTF,TGTGCCAGCAGTGACTCGGCCGGAGGGACTGGTGGCTACACCTTC
TRBJ2-3,TRBV6-4,.,once,13,CASSDGAGDTQYF,TGTGCCAGCAGTGACGGGGCAGGAGATACGCAGTATTTT
TRBJ2-3,TRBV27,.,.,14,CASSFGQSTDTQYF,TGTGCCAGCAGTTTCGGACAGAGCACAGATACGCAGTATTTT
TRBJ2-5,TRBV14,TRBD2,.,15,CASSRLAGGPETQYF,TGTGCCAGCAGCCGTCTAGCGGGGGGCCCGGAGACCCAGTACTTC
TRBJ1-2,TRBV6-6,TRBD1,.,13,CASSWTGNYGYTF,TGTGCCAGCAGTTGGACAGGAAACTATGGCTACACCTTC